This T cell receptor beta chain was recorded in a study of vaccination and CD4 T cells after COVID-19. Oncomine TCR Beta short-read sequencing was applied to DNA from cultured CD4+ T cells. Each CDR3 protein gets one entry after TCRdb re-called the PCR reads with MiXCR. This table holds fewer than 25,000 distinct CDR3 sequences, more than 30% found once. Time point described: late sampling 161 to 241 days after vaccination in a few convalescent patients. As to treatment: roughly 10-day PBMC culture with coronavirus spike peptide pools or control peptides (ViraFEST assay). Each well received about 2.2 million PBMCs, cultured with roughly 9.4 IU/ml IL-2 and approximately 10 ug/ml peptide pools. As regards this clonotype: Its antigen is not identified.

V was pared by 4 bases and J by 7 bases, with 11 bases between. CDR1 is SGHNT and CDR2 is YENEEA in the germline V gene. This CDR3 has 13 amino acids. The TCR originated in a human donor who had recovered from COVID-19. The source was CD4+ T cells from blood, cultured in vitro, collected about 7 months after SARS-CoV-2 vaccination. The chain links TRBV11-3 to TRBJ2-1; D gene unclear. As DNA, the CDR3 is TGTGCCAGCAGCTCCCCCGCCCTAAATGAGCAGTTCTTC. Translating gives CASSSPALNEQFF.